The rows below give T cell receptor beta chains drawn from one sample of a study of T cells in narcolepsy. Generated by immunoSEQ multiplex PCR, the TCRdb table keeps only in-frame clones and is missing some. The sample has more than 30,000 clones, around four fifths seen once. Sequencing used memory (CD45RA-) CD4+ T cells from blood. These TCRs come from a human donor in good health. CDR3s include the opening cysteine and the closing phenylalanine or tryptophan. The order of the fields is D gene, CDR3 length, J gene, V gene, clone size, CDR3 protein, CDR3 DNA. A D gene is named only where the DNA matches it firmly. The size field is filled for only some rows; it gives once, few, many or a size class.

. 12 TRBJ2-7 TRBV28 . CASASTAYEQYF TGTGCCAGCGCCTCTACAGCCTACGAGCAGTACTTC
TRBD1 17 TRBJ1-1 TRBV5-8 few CASSLGQGPRMNTEAFF TGTGCCAGCAGCTTGGGACAGGGGCCCCGGATGAACACTGAAGCTTTCTTT
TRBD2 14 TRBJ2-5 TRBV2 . CASRRGGYQETQYF TGTGCCAGCAGGCGGGGAGGGTACCAAGAGACCCAGTACTTC
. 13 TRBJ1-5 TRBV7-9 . CASSLRESQPQHF TGTGCCAGCAGCCTCAGGGAGAGTCAGCCCCAGCATTTT
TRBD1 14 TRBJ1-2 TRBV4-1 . CASSQNRGPYGYTF TGCGCCAGCAGCCAGAACAGGGGGCCCTATGGCTACACCTTC
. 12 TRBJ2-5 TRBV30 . CAWRRNRETQYF TGTGCCTGGAGAAGGAATCGAGAGACCCAGTACTTC
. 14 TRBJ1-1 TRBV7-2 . CASSLVGGNTEAFF TGTGCCAGCAGCTTAGTCGGGGGCAACACTGAAGCTTTCTTT
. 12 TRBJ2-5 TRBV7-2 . CASSLVVETQYF TGTGCCAGCAGCTTAGTAGTGGAGACCCAGTACTTC
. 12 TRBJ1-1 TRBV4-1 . CASSQRDTEAFF TGCGCCAGCAGCCAAAGAGACACTGAAGCTTTCTTT
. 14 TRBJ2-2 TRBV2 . CASSENRVTGELFF TGTGCCAGCAGTGAAAACAGGGTCACCGGGGAGCTGTTTTTT
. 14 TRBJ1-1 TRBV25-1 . CASSEGWTRTGAFF TGTGCCAGCAGTGAAGGCTGGACACGGACGGGAGCTTTCTTT
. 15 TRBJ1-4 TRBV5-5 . CASSLVGTANEKLFF TGTGCCAGCAGCTTGGTAGGGACGGCGAATGAAAAACTGTTTTTT
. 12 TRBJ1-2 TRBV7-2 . CASTFGPSGYTF TGTGCCAGCACCTTTGGGCCCTCGGGCTACACCTTC
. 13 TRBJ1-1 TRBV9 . CASSVGMNTEAFF TGCGCCAGCAGCGTAGGTATGAACACTGAAGCTTTCTTT
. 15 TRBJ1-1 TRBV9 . CASSGAGGMNTEAFF TGTGCCAGCAGCGGAGCAGGTGGCATGAACACTGAAGCTTTCTTT
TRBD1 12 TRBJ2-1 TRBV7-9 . CAKGTGGNEQFF TGTGCCAAAGGGACAGGGGGCAATGAGCAGTTCTTC
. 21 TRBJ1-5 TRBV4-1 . CASSQRQPVDSVLQSNQPQHF TGCGCCAGCAGCCAACGCCAACCCGTCGACAGCGTCTTACAAAGCAATCAGCCCCAGCATTTT
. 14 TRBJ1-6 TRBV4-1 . CASSQDRPPSPLHF TGCGCCAGCAGCCAAGATCGACCCCCTTCACCCCTCCACTTT
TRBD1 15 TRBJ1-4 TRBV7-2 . CASRSQGRINEKLFF TGTGCCAGCAGGTCACAGGGGAGAATTAATGAAAAACTGTTTTTT
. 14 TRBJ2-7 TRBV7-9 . CASSSGPPPYEQYF TGTGCCAGCAGCTCAGGACCCCCCCCCTACGAGCAGTACTTC
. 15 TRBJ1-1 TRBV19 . CASTSRGRGNTEAFF TGTGCCAGTACGTCCAGGGGAAGGGGCAACACTGAAGCTTTCTTT
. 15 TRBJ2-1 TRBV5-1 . CASSLVRGTNNEQFF TGCGCCAGCAGCTTGGTCCGGGGGACCAACAATGAGCAGTTCTTC
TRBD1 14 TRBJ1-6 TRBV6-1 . CASSRGLLDPPLHF TGTGCCAGCAGCAGGGGGCTTCTGGATCCACCCCTCCACTTT
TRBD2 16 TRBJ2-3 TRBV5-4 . CASTSSGGIFTDTQYF TGTGCCAGCACCTCTAGCGGGGGGATTTTCACAGATACGCAGTATTTT
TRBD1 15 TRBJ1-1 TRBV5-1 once CASSPGQGSWTEAFF TGCGCCAGCAGCCCAGGACAGGGGTCCTGGACTGAAGCTTTCTTT
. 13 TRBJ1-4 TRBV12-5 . CAPPCGRKEKLFF TGTGCCCCCCCCTGTGGGAGGAAGGAAAAACTGTTTTTT
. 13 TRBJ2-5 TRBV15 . CATSFGTKETQYF TGTGCCACCAGCTTTGGGACAAAAGAGACCCAGTACTTC
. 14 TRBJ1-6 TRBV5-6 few CASSFWAGDSPLHF TGTGCCAGCAGCTTTTGGGCGGGGGATTCACCCCTCCACTTT
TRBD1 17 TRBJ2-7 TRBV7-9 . CASSLAASGTGGGQQYF TGTGCCAGCAGCTTAGCAGCCTCCGGGACAGGGGGAGGTCAGCAGTACTTC
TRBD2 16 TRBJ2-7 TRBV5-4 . CASSGVRTSGENEQYF TGTGCCAGCAGCGGAGTCAGGACTAGCGGGGAAAACGAGCAGTACTTC
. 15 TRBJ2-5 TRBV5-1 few CASSLPGAPGETQYF TGCGCCAGCAGCTTGCCCGGGGCCCCCGGAGAGACCCAGTACTTC
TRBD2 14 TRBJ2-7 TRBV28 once CASGSGGDRYEQYF TGTGCCAGCGGTAGCGGGGGGGATCGATACGAGCAGTACTTC
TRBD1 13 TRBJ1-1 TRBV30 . CAWADRGGTEAFF TGTGCCTGGGCCGACAGGGGAGGCACTGAAGCTTTCTTT
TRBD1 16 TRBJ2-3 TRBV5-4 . CASSPGTGVPTDTQYF TGTGCCAGCAGCCCGGGGACAGGGGTTCCCACAGATACGCAGTATTTT
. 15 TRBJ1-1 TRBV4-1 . CASSQDRGTNTEAFF TGCGCCAGCAGCCAAGATAGGGGAACCAACACTGAAGCTTTCTTT
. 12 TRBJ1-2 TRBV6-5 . CASSLQGLGYTF TGTGCCAGCAGTTTACAGGGTCTCGGCTACACCTTC